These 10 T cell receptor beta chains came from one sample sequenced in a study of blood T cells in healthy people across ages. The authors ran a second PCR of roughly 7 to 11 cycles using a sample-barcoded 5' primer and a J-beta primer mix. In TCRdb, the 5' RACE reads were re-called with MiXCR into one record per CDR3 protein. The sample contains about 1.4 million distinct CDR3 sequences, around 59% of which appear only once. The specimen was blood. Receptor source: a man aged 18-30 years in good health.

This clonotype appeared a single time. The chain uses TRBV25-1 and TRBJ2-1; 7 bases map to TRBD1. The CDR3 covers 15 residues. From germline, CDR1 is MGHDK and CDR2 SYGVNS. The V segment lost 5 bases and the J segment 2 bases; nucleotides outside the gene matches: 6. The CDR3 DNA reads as TGTGCCAGCAGTTCAAGGGACAGTACCTACAATGAGCAGTTCTTC. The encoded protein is CASSSRDSTYNEQFF. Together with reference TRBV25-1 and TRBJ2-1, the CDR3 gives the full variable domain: EADIYQTPRYLVIGTGKKITLECSQTMGHDKMYWYQQDPGMELHLIHYSYGVNSTEKGDLSSESTVSRIRTEHFPLTLESARPSHTSQYLCASSSRDSTYNEQFFGPGTRLTVL.

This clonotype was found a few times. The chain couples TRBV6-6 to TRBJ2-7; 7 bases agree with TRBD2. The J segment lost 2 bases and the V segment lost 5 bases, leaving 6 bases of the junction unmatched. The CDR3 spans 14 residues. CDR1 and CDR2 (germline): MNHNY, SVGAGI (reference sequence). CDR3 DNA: TGTGCCAGCAGTCCTATTAGCGGGCCCTACGAGCAGTACTTC. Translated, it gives CASSPISGPYEQYF.

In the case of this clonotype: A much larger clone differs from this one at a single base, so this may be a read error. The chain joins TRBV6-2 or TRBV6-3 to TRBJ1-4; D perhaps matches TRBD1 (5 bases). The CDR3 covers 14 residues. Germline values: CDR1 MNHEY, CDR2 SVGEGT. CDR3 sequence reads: CASRPGRPSERLFF. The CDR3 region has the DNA TGTGCCAGCAGACCGGGACGCCCAAGCGAAAGACTGTTTTTT.

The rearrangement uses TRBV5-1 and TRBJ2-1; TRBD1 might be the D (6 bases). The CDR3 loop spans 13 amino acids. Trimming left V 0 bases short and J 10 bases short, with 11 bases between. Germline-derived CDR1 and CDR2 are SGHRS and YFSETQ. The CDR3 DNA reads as TGCGCCAGCAGCTTGGCTTGGACAGCCGAGCAGTTCTTC. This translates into CASSLAWTAEQFF.

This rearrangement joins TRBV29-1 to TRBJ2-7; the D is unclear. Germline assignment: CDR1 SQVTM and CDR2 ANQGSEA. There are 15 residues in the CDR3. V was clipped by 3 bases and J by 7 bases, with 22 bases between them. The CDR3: CSVDEVGYGRNEQYF. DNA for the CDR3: TGCAGCGTTGACGAAGTTGGGTATGGTCGGAATGAGCAGTACTTC.

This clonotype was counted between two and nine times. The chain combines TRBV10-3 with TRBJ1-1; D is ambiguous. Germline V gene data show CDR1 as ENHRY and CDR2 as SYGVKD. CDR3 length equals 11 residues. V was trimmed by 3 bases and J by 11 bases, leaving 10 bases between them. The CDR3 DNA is TGTGCCATCAGTGAAGGAAATATCGCTTTCTTT. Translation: CAISEGNIAFF.

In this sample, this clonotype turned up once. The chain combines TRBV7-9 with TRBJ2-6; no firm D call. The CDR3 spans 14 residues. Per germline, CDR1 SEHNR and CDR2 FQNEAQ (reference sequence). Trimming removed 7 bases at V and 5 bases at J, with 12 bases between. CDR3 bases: TGTGCCAGCATCCCTTCATCTAGGGCCAACGTCCTGACTTTC. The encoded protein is CASIPSSRANVLTF.

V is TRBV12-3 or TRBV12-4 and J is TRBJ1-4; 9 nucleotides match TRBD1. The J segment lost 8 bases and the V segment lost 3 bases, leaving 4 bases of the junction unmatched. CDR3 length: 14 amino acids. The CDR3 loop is CASSLGQGFEKLFF. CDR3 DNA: TGTGCCAGCAGTTTGGGACAGGGATTCGAAAAACTGTTTTTT.

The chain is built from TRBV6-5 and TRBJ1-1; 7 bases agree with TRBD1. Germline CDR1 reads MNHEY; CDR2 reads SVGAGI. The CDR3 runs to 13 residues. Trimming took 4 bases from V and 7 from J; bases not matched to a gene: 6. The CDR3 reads CASSSRRQGEAFF. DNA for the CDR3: TGTGCCAGCAGTTCGAGACGACAGGGTGAAGCTTTCTTT.

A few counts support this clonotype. The CDR3 region has the DNA TGTGCCAGCAGACCCGGGACAGCGAACACTGAAGCTTTCTTT. Translated, it gives CASRPGTANTEAFF. V gene TRBV7-9 combines with J gene TRBJ1-1; 7 bases match TRBD1. Trimming at V came to 6 bases and at J to 1 base, leaving 5 bases not matched to a gene. The CDR3 loop spans 14 amino acids. The V gene's germline CDR1 is SEHNR and CDR2 FQNEAQ (reference sequence).